The text below deals with one T cell receptor beta chain. Its matching antigen is unknown. At one of its ends the junction is not consistent with the germline gene, which may arise from a read error. These data originate in a study of shared clonotypes between healthy human individuals. The assay ran at deep level. Using immunoSEQ multiplex PCR, the repertoire was profiled, and TCRdb retains in-frame clones only, with some absent. Among 1,500,000 or so clones listed, 98% were seen once. General observations from the study: Only blood samples were collected, and tissue repertoires likely differ.

The germline gives CDR1 LGHNA, CDR2 YSLEER. There are 17 residues in the CDR3. The TCR originated in a young man in good health. The chain couples TRBV4-3 to TRBJ2-3; 9 bases are a match to TRBD2. The sample taken for sequencing was naive CD4+ T cells sorted from blood. The subset here: CD45RA+ positively selected. The CDR3 region is CASSQDTAREGTDTQYF. CDR3 DNA sequence: TGCGCCAGCAGCCAAGATACAGCGCGGGAGGGCACTGATACGCAGTATTTT.